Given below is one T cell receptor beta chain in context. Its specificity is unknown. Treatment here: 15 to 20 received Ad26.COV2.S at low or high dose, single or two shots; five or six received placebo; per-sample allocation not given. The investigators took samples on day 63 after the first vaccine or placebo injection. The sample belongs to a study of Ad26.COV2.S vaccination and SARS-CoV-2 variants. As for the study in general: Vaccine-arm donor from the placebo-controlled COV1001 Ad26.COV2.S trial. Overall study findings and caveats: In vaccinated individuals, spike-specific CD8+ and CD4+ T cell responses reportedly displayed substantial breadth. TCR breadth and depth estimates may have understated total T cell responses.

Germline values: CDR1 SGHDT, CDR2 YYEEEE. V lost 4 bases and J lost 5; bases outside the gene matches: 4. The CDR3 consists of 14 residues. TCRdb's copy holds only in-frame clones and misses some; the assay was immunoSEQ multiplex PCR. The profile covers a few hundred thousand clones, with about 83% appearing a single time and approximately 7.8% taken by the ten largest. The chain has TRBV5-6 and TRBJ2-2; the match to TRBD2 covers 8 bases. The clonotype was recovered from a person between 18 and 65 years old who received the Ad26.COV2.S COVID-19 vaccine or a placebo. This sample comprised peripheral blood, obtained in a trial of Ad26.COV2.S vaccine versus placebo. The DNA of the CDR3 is TGTGCCAGCAGCAAATTAGCGGGAACCGGGGAGCTGTTTTTT. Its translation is CASSKLAGTGELFF.